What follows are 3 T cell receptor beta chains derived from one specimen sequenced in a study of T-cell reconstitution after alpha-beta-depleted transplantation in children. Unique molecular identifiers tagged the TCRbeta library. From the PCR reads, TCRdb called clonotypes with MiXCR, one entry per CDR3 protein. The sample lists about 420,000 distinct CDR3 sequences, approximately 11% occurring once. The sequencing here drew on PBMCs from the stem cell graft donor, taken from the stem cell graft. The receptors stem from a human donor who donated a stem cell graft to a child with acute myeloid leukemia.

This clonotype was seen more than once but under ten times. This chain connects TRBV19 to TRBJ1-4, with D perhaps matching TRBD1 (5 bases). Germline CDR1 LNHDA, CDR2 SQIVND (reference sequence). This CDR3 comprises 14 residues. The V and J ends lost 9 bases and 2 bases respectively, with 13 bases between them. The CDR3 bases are TGTGCCAGCCGGGGCGGGTCCACTAATGAAAAACTGTTTTTT. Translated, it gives CASRGGSTNEKLFF.

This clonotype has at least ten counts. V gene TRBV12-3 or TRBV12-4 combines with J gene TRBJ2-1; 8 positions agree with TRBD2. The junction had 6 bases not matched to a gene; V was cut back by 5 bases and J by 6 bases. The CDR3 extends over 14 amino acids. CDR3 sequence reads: CASSKSGTSNEQFF. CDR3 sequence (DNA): TGTGCCAGCAGTAAATCCGGGACTAGCAATGAGCAGTTCTTC.

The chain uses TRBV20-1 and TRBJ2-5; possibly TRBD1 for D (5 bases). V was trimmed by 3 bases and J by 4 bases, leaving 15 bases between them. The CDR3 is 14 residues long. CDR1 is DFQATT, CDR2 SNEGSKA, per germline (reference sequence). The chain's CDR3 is CSASSWQGLETQYF. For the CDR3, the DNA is TGCAGTGCTAGTTCATGGCAGGGTTTAGAGACCCAGTACTTC.